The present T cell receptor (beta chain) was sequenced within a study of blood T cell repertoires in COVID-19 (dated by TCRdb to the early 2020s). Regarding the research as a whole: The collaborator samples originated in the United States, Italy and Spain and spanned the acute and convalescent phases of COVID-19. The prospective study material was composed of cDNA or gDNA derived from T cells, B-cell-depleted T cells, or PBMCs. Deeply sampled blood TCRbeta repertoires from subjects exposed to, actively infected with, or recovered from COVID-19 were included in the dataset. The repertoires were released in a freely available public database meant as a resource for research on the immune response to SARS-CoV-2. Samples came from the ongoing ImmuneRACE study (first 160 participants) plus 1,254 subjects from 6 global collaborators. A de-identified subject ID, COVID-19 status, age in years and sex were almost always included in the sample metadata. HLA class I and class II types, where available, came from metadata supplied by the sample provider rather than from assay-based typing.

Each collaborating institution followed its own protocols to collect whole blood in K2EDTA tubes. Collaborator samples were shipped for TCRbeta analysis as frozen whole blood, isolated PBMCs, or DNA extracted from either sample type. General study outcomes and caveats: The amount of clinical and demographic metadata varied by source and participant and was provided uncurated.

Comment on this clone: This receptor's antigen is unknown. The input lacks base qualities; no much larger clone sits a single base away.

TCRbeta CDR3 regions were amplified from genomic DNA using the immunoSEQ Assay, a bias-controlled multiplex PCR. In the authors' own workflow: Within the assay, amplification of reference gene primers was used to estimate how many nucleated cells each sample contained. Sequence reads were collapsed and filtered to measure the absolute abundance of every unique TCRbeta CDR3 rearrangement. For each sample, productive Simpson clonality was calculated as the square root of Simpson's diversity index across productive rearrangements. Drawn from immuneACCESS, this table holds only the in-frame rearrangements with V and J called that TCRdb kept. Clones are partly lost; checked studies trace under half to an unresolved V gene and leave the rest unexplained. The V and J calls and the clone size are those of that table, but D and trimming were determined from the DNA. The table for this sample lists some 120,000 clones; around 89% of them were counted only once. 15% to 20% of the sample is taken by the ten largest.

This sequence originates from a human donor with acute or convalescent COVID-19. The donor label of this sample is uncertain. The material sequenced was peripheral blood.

The CDR3 is CASSLRTSGGLYNEQFF. The bases are TGTGCCAGCAGCTTGAGGACTAGCGGGGGACTGTACAATGAGCAGTTCTTC. This chain is built from TRBV5-5 and TRBJ2-1; TRBD2 agrees with 13 junctional bases. After removal of 1 base from V and 4 bases from J, the junction retains 5 bases not matched to a gene. CDR1 and CDR2, looked up from the germline V gene (reference sequence), are SGHKS and YYEKEE. The CDR3 covers 17 residues, taking in both the cysteine and the phenylalanine. The kept DNA is CDR3 alone, 51 bases in frame from the first base.